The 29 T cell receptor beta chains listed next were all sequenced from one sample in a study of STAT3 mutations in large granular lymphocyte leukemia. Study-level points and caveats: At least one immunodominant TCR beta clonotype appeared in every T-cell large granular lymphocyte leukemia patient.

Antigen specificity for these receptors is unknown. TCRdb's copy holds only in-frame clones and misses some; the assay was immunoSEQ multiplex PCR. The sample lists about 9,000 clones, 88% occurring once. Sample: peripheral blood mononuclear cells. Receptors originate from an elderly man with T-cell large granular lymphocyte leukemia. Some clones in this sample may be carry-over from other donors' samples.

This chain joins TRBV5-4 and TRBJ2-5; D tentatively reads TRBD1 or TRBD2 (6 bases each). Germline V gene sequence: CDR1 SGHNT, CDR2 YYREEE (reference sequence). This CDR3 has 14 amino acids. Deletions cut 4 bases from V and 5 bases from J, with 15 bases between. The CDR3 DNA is TGTGCCAGCAGCAGGGGGTCGGGGGCGGAGACCCAGTACTTC. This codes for CASSRGSGAETQYF.

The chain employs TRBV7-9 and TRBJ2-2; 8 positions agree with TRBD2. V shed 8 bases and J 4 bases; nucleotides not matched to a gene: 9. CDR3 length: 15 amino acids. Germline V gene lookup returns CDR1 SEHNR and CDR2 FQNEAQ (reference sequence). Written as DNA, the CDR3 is TGTGCCAGCCCCTCCCGGGGGGGTGGCACCGGGGAGCTGTTTTTT. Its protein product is CASPSRGGGTGELFF.

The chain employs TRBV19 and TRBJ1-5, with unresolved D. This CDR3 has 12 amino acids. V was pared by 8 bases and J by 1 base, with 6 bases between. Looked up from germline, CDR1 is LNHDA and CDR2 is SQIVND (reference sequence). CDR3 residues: CASSGSNQPQHF. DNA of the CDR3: TGTGCCAGTTCTGGCAGCAATCAGCCCCAGCATTTT.

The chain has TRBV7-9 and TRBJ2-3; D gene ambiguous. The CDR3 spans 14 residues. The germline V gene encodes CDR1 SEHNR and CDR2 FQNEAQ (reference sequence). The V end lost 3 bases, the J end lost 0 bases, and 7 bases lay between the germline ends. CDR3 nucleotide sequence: TGTGCCAGCAGCTTCGGCGTTAGCACAGATACGCAGTATTTT. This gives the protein CASSFGVSTDTQYF. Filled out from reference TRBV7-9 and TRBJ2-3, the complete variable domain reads DTGVSQNPRHKITKRGQNVTFRCDPISEHNRLYWYRQTLGQGPEFLTYFQNEAQLEKSRLLSDRFSAERPKGSFSTLEIQRTEQGDSAMYLCASSFGVSTDTQYFGPGTRLTVL.

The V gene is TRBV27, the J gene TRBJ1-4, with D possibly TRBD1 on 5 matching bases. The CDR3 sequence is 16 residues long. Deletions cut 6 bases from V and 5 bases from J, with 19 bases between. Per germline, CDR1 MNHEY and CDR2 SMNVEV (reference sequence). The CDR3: CASSPGGVANNEKLFF. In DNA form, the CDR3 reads TGTGCCAGCAGCCCCGGGGGGGTCGCGAACAATGAAAAACTGTTTTTT.

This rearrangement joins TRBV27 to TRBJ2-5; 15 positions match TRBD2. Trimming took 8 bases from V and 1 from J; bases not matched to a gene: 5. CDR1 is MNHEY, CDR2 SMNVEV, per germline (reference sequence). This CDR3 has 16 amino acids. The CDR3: CASRGLAGGIQETQYF. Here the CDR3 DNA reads TGTGCCAGCCGAGGACTAGCGGGGGGGATCCAAGAGACCCAGTACTTC.

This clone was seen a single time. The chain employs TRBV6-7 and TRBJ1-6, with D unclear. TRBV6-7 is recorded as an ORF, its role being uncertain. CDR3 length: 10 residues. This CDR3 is CVQAGSPLHF. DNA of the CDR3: TGTGTTCAAGCGGGCTCACCCCTCCACTTT.

CDR3 DNA sequence: TGTGCCAGCAGTTCACCTTACGGGACCTATGGCTACACCTTC. Translated, it gives CASSSPYGTYGYTF. The chain uses TRBV28 and TRBJ1-2, with D possibly TRBD1 on 5 matching bases. In germline, CDR1 is MDHEN, CDR2 SYDVKM. V was shortened by 4 bases and J by 4 bases, with 13 bases between the two germline ends. The CDR3 length is 14 residues.

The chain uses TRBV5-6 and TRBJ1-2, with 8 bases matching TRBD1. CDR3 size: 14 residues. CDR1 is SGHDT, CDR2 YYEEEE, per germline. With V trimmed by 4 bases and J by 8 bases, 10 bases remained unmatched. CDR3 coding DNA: TGTGCCAGCAGCATGACAGGGGATCCCCGCGGCTACACCTTC. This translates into CASSMTGDPRGYTF.

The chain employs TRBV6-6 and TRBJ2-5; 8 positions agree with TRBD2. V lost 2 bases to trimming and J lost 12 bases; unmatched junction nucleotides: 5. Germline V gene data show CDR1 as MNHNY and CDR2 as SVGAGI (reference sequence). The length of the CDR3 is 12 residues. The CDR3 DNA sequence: TGTGCCAGCAGTTACCCAAGCGGGGGAGAGTACTTC. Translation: CASSYPSGGEYF.

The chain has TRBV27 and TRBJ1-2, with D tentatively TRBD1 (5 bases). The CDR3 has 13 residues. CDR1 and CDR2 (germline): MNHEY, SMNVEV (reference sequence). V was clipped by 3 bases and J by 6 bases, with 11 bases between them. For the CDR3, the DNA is TGTGCCAGCAGTTTGGGGCCTGTGAATGGCTACACCTTC. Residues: CASSLGPVNGYTF.

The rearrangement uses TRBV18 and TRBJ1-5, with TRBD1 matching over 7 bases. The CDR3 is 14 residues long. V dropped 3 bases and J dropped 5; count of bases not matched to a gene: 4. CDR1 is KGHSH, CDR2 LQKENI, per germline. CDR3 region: CASSPSRGDQPQHF. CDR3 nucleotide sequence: TGTGCCAGCTCACCGTCCAGGGGGGATCAGCCCCAGCATTTT.

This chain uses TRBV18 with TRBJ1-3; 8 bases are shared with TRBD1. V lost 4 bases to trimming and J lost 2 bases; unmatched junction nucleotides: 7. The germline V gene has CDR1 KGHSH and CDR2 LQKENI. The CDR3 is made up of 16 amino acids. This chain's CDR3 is CASSLPGQEAGNTIYF. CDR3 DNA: TGTGCCAGCTCACTCCCGGGACAGGAAGCTGGAAACACCATATATTTT.

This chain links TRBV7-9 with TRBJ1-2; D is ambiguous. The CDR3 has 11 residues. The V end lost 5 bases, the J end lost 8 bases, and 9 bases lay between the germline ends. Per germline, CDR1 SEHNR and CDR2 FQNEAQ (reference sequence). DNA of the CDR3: TGTGCCAGCAGCCCCCGCATGGGCTACACCTTC. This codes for CASSPRMGYTF.

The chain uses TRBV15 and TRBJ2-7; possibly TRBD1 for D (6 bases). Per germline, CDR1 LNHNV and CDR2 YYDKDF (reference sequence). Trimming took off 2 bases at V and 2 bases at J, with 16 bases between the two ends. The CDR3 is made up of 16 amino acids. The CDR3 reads CATSRPLGAQPYEQYF. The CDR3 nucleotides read TGTGCCACCAGCAGACCGCTGGGGGCCCAACCCTACGAGCAGTACTTC.

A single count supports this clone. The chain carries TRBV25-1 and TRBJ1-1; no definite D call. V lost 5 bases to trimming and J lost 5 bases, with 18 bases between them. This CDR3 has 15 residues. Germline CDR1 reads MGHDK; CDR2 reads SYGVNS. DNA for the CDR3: TGTGCCAGCAGTACCCGTGTTTCGAGGGTTACTGAAGCTTTCTTT. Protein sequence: CASSTRVSRVTEAFF.

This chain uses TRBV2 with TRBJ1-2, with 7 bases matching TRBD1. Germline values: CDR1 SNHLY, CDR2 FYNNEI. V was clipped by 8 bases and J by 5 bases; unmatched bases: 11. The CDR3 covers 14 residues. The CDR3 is CASHPGQAEYGYTF. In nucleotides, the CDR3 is TGTGCCAGCCATCCCGGACAGGCAGAGTATGGCTACACCTTC.

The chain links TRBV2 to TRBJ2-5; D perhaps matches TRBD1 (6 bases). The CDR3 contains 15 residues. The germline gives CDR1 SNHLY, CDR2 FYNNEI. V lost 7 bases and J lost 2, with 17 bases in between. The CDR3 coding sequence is TGTGCCAGCACCTTCTCGCAGGGGCTTCAAGAGACCCAGTACTTC. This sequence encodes CASTFSQGLQETQYF.

The CDR3: CASSLVQGGFVIGTQYF. The CDR3 region has the DNA TGTGCCAGCAGCTTAGTACAGGGGGGTTTTGTTATCGGGACCCAGTACTTC. The chain couples TRBV11-2 to TRBJ2-5; 8 bases match TRBD1. Per the germline V gene, CDR1 is SGHAT and CDR2 is FQNNGV. The length of the CDR3 is 17 residues. J lost 7 bases, V lost 1 base, and 14 bases had no gene match.

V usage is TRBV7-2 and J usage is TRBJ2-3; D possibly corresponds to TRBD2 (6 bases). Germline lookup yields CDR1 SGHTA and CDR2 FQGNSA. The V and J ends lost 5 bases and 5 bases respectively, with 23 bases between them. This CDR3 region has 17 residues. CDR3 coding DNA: TGTGCCAGCAGCGCCACCTTTTTGGGGGGAAGTTTAGATACGCAGTATTTT. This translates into CASSATFLGGSLDTQYF.

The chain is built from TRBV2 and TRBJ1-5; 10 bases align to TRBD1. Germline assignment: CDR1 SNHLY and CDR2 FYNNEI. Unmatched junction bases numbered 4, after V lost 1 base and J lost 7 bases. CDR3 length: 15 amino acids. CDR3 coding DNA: TGTGCCAGCAGTGAAGGACAGGGGGCGGGACAGCCCCAGCATTTT. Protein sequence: CASSEGQGAGQPQHF. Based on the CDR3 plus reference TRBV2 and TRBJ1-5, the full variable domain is EPEVTQTPSHQVTQMGQEVILRCVPISNHLYFYWYRQILGQKVEFLVSFYNNEISEKSEIFDDQFSVERPDGSNFTLKIRSTKLEDSAMYFCASSEGQGAGQPQHFGDGTRLSIL.

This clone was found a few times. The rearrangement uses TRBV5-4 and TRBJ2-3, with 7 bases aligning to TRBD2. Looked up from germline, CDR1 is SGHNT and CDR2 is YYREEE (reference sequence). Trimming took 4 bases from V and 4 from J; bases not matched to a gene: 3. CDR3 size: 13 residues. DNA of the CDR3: TGTGCCAGCAGCCCGGGAGGCCCAGATACGCAGTATTTT. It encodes CASSPGGPDTQYF. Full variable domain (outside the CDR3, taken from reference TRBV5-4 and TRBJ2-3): ETGVTQSPTHLIKTRGQQVTLRCSSQSGHNTVSWYQQALGQGPQFIFQYYREEENGRGNFPPRFSGLQFPNYSSELNVNALELDDSALYLCASSPGGPDTQYFGPGTRLTVL.

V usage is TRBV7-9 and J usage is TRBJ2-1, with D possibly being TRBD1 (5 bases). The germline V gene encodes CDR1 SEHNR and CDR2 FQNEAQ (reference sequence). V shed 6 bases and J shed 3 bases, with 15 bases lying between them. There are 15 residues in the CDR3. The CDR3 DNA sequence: TGTGCCAGCAGACATCCAGTTAGGGGCTACAATGAGCAGTTCTTC. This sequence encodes CASRHPVRGYNEQFF.

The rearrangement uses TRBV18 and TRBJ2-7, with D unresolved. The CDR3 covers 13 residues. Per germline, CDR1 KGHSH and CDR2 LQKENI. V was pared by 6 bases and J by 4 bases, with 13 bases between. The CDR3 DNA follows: TGTGCCAGCTCGCTTGACGTGAAATACGAGCAGTACTTC. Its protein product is CASSLDVKYEQYF.

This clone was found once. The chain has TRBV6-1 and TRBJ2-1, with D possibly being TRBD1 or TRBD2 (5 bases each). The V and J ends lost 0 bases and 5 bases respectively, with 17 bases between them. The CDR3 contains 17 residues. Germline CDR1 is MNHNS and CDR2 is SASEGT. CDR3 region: CASSEALRGVRDNEQFF. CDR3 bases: TGTGCCAGCAGTGAAGCGCTTCGAGGGGTTCGGGACAATGAGCAGTTCTTC.

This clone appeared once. The chain's CDR3 is CASSYGEGDLLYGYTF. CDR3 nucleotides: TGTGCCAGCAGTTACGGAGAAGGGGACCTCCTCTATGGCTACACCTTC. V gene TRBV6-5 combines with J gene TRBJ1-2, with D possibly matching TRBD1 (5 bases). The CDR3 has 16 amino acids. Trimming removed 2 bases at V and 4 bases at J, with 17 bases between. The V gene's germline CDR1 is MNHEY and CDR2 SVGAGI.

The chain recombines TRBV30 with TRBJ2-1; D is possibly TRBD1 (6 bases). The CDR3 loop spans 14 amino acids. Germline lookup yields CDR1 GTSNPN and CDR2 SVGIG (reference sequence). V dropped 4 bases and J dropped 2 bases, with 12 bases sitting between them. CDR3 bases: TGTGCCTGGAAGAGGGGGACACCCTACAATGAGCAGTTCTTC. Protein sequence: CAWKRGTPYNEQFF.

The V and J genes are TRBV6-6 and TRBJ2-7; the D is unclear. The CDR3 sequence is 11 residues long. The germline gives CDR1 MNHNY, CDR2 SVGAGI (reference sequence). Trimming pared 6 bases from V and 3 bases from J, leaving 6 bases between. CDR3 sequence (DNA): TGTGCCAGCAGACAGAGCTACGAGCAGTACTTC. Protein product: CASRQSYEQYF.

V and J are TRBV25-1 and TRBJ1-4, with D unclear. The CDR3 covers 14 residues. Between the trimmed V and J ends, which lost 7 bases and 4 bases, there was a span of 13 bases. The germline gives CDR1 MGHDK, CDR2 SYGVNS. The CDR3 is CASTLGLGNEKLFF. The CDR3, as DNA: TGTGCCAGCACCTTGGGTCTCGGTAATGAAAAACTGTTTTTT.